Here is one T cell receptor beta chain with its context. Authors' analysis steps: The assay estimated nucleated cells by amplifying reference gene primers. The assay was immunoSEQ multiplex PCR, and TCRdb's table has in-frame clones only and misses some. V and J calls and clone size are as listed in that table; D and trimming were resolved from the DNA. The sample includes about 100,000 clones, over 60% of them seen just once. Trimming pared 4 bases from V and 2 bases from J, leaving 17 bases between. Per the germline V gene, CDR1 is MDHEN and CDR2 is SYDVKM. This CDR3 comprises 16 residues. This sample was included in a study of blood T cell repertoires in COVID-19. The wider study: There were acute and convalescent COVID-19 samples, and they came from the United States, Italy and Spain. Sample material is recorded as cDNA or gDNA derived from T cells, B-cell-depleted T cells, or PBMCs.

The specimen was peripheral blood. The chain recombines TRBV28 with TRBJ1-1; possible D gene TRBD1, 5 bases. The source is a man between 50 and 59 years old who had recovered from COVID-19. CDR3 residues: CASSWRGELSNTEAFF. The CDR3 nucleotides read TGTGCCAGCAGTTGGCGGGGGGAATTAAGCAACACTGAAGCTTTCTTT.